The subject of this entry is one T cell receptor (beta chain). The sample originates from a study of post-analysis software for immune sequencing data. Unique molecular identifiers featured in each of the TCR beta cDNA libraries. TCRdb itself ran the PCR reads through MiXCR, one entry per CDR3 protein. Of roughly 800,000 distinct CDR3 sequences in the sample, 25% to 30% were seen once. The material sequenced was blood. The TCR comes from a girl between 5 and 17 years old with multiple sclerosis.

The CDR3 loop reads CASSPGVIQTPSTDTQYF. CDR3 DNA sequence: TGTGCCAGCAGCCCCGGGGTAATCCAAACCCCTAGCACAGATACGCAGTATTTT. The chain links TRBV3-1 to TRBJ2-3, with D perhaps TRBD2 (5 bases). The V gene lost 4 bases and the J gene lost 0 bases, with 20 bases spanning the gap. The CDR3 contains 18 residues. CDR1 is LGHDT and CDR2 is YNNKEL in the germline V gene (reference sequence).